One sample yielded the 30 T cell receptor beta chains listed below, sequenced in a study of control samples from healthy donors and cancer patients. TCRdb's table, derived via immunoSEQ multiplex PCR, lists solely in-frame clones and lacks some. The table records about 120,000 clones, about 92% of them present only once. The sample comprised PBMCs. These receptors all stem from a man aged 50-60 years with head and neck cancer.

V gene TRBV7-9 combines with J gene TRBJ2-1; D remains unclear. Trimming left V 3 bases short and J 9 bases short, with 3 bases between. The germline gives CDR1 SEHNR, CDR2 FQNEAQ (reference sequence). This CDR3 region has 10 residues. The CDR3 bases are TGTGCCAGCAGCTTGCTTGAGCAGTTCTTC. Encoded protein: CASSLLEQFF.

This clone was seen a few times. The rearrangement uses TRBV19 and TRBJ1-6; perhaps TRBD1 as D (5 bases). Germline assignment: CDR1 LNHDA and CDR2 SQIVND (reference sequence). This CDR3 is 15 amino acids long. V gave up 3 bases and J gave up 6 bases, with 12 bases separating them. The CDR3: CASSISGHSNSPLHF. DNA of the CDR3: TGTGCCAGTAGTATTTCGGGGCATAGTAATTCACCCCTCCACTTT.

This chain links TRBV30 with TRBJ2-3; no firm D call. Germline CDR1 GTSNPN, CDR2 SVGIG (reference sequence). The CDR3 totals 13 residues. Trimming removed 4 bases from V and 2 bases from J, with 10 bases in between. CDR3 protein: CAWKRPVTDTQYF. CDR3 nucleotide sequence: TGTGCCTGGAAAAGACCCGTCACAGATACGCAGTATTTT.

The chain is built from TRBV28 and TRBJ1-2; no firm D call. Germline V gives CDR1 MDHEN, CDR2 SYDVKM. Trimming pared 2 bases from V and 4 bases from J, leaving 5 bases between. This CDR3 has 12 residues. CDR3 protein: CASSLVTYGYTF. The CDR3 DNA follows: TGTGCCAGCAGTTTAGTAACCTATGGCTACACCTTC.

This clone appeared once. The chain couples TRBV6-5 to TRBJ2-1; 8 nucleotides match TRBD2. This CDR3 spans 15 amino acids. CDR1 MNHEY and CDR2 SVGAGI come from the germline V gene. The J segment lost 10 bases and the V segment lost 6 bases, leaving 14 bases of the junction unmatched. CDR3 in DNA: TGTGCCAGCAGAGGAGGCAGCGGGGGTCCGCGGGAGCAGTTCTTC. Protein product: CASRGGSGGPREQFF.

The chain joins TRBV7-3 to TRBJ2-3; no reliable D call. The CDR3 loop spans 18 amino acids. The V gene's germline CDR1 is SGHTA and CDR2 FQGTGA. Trimming shortened V by 5 bases and J by 2 bases, and 23 bases separated the two germline ends. The CDR3 DNA is TGTGCCAGCAGCCCCACCGCCGTGTCACGACGGACCACAGATACGCAGTATTTT. Protein: CASSPTAVSRRTTDTQYF.

The CDR3 is CASSQYPGAGQEQYF. As DNA, the CDR3 is TGTGCCAGCAGCCAATACCCGGGAGCGGGGCAGGAGCAGTACTTC. The chain joins TRBV3-1 (or the pseudogene TRBV3-2) to TRBJ2-7, with 7 bases aligning to TRBD2. After removal of 2 bases from V and 7 bases from J, the junction contained 11 bases not matched to a gene. The CDR3 is made up of 15 amino acids. In germline, CDR1 is LGHDT, CDR2 YNNKEL (reference sequence).

This chain uses TRBV7-8 with TRBJ2-6; D uncertain. The V end was cut by 1 base, the J end by 2 bases, with 12 bases between. The length of the CDR3 is 17 residues. Germline V gene sequence: CDR1 SGHVS, CDR2 FQNEAQ. The CDR3 region has the DNA TGTGCCAGCAGCTTAGGAAACCGGAAGACTGGGGCCAACGTCCTGACTTTC. This gives the protein CASSLGNRKTGANVLTF.

The chain has TRBV19 and TRBJ2-1; D may correspond to TRBD1 or TRBD2 (5 bases each). V lost 1 base to trimming and J lost 3 bases, with 10 bases between them. CDR1 LNHDA and CDR2 SQIVND come from the germline V gene (reference sequence). The CDR3 extends over 15 amino acids. CDR3 nucleotide sequence: TGTGCCAGTAGTATAGTCGGGGCCAACTACAATGAGCAGTTCTTC. Its protein is CASSIVGANYNEQFF.

The chain joins TRBV6-5 to TRBJ2-3, with TRBD2 matching over 8 bases. Germline CDR1 reads MNHEY; CDR2 reads SVGAGI. V gave up 4 bases and J gave up 4 bases; unmatched junction bases: 7. The length of the CDR3 is 15 residues. The CDR3 here is CASSSPGGGSDTQYF. For the CDR3, the DNA is TGTGCCAGCAGTTCCCCTGGCGGGGGGTCAGATACGCAGTATTTT.

This clone appeared a few times. V is TRBV7-9 and J is TRBJ1-2, with D possibly matching TRBD1 (6 bases). V was cut by 7 bases and J by 5 bases, with 17 bases left in between. Germline V gene sequence: CDR1 SEHNR, CDR2 FQNEAQ (reference sequence). This CDR3 contains 14 residues. Here the CDR3 reads CASTKDRSPYGYTF. CDR3 bases: TGTGCCAGCACCAAAGACAGGTCGCCATATGGCTACACCTTC.

The chain couples TRBV4-1 to TRBJ2-3; tentative D call: TRBD1 (6 bases). The CDR3 is 13 residues long. The V end lost 1 base, the J end lost 7 bases, and 9 bases lay between the germline ends. From germline, CDR1 is MGHRA and CDR2 YSYEKL. The CDR3 spells CASSQAGTNTQYF. As DNA, the CDR3 is TGCGCCAGCAGCCAAGCGGGGACAAATACGCAGTATTTT.

The CDR3 protein is CASSMRQGARNTEAFF. CDR3 DNA sequence: TGCGCCAGCAGCATGCGACAGGGGGCTAGGAACACTGAAGCTTTCTTT. The chain links TRBV4-3 to TRBJ1-1, with TRBD1 matching over 10 bases. Looked up from germline, CDR1 is LGHNA and CDR2 is YSLEER. With V trimmed by 5 bases and J by 1 base, 7 bases remained unmatched. The CDR3 has 16 amino acids.

The DNA for the CDR3 is TGTGCCTGGAGTGTAAGGAGGAGGGCTGCAATTGAAGCTTTCTTT. It is translated as CAWSVRRRAAIEAFF. The V gene is TRBV30, the J gene TRBJ1-1; no firm D call. Trimming took off 0 bases at V and 7 bases at J, with 18 bases between the two ends. This CDR3 is 15 amino acids long. In germline, CDR1 is GTSNPN, CDR2 SVGIG (reference sequence). The whole variable domain, filled in from reference TRBV30 and TRBJ1-1, reads SQTIHQWPATLVQPVGSPLSLECTVEGTSNPNLYWYRQAAGRGLQLLFYSVGIGQISSEVPQNLSASRPQDRQFILSSKKLLLSDSGFYLCAWSVRRRAAIEAFFGQGTRLTVV.

This clone was counted once. V is TRBV30 and J is TRBJ1-1; D uncertain. Deletions cut 3 bases from V and 1 base from J, with 0 bases between. There are 10 residues in the CDR3. Germline V lookup: CDR1 GTSNPN, CDR2 SVGIG (reference sequence). CDR3 coding DNA: TGTGCCTGGAGGAACACTGAAGCTTTCTTT. Its translation is CAWRNTEAFF.

The gene calls are TRBV19 and TRBJ2-5, with 9 positions matching TRBD2. The germline V gene has CDR1 LNHDA and CDR2 SQIVND (reference sequence). This CDR3 comprises 16 residues. Unmatched junction bases numbered 11, after V lost 5 bases and J lost 4 bases. Written as DNA, the CDR3 is TGTGCCAGTAGTGTAGCGGGAGCCCTGAGGCTAGAGACCCAGTACTTC. Encoded protein: CASSVAGALRLETQYF.

CDR3 sequence (DNA): TGTGCCTGGAGTCCCACCATAGTCATGAACACTGAAGCTTTCTTT. Its translation: CAWSPTIVMNTEAFF. This chain joins TRBV30 and TRBJ1-1; D ambiguous. Trimming pared 2 bases from V and 0 bases from J, leaving 13 bases between. This CDR3 is built from 15 residues. Per germline, CDR1 GTSNPN and CDR2 SVGIG (reference sequence).

The chain carries TRBV6-1 and TRBJ2-1; D ambiguous. V gave up 0 bases and J gave up 9 bases, with 6 bases separating them. There are 12 residues in the CDR3. From germline, CDR1 is MNHNS and CDR2 SASEGT. The CDR3, as DNA: TGTGCCAGCAGTGAAGCAGGCACTGAGCAGTTCTTC. Translating gives CASSEAGTEQFF.

The chain employs TRBV7-3 and TRBJ1-1; no reliable D call. The CDR3 runs 13 residues. Trimming stripped 8 bases from V and 0 bases from J, with 10 bases between. Germline V gives CDR1 SGHTA, CDR2 FQGTGA. DNA of the CDR3: TGTGCCAGCTCCCGCTGGGTGAACACTGAAGCTTTCTTT. It yields the protein CASSRWVNTEAFF.

The J gene is TRBJ2-7, the V gene TRBV7-9, with 8 bases lining up with TRBD2. The CDR3 length is 15 residues. V shed 4 bases, J shed 2 bases, and the junction held 7 bases outside the gene matches. The germline V gene encodes CDR1 SEHNR and CDR2 FQNEAQ (reference sequence). The CDR3 spells CASSSIAGRTYEQYF. CDR3 DNA: TGTGCCAGCAGCTCAATAGCGGGGCGTACCTACGAGCAGTACTTC.

This chain links TRBV9 with TRBJ1-6; D unresolved. The germline V gene encodes CDR1 SGDLS and CDR2 YYNGEE. V lost 0 bases, J lost 9 bases, and 13 bases lay in between. This CDR3 has 15 amino acids. CDR3 protein: CASSVGWASGSPLHF. The CDR3 DNA reads as TGTGCCAGCAGCGTAGGGTGGGCAAGTGGTTCACCCCTCCACTTT.

This clone was found once. CDR3 nucleotides: TGTGCCAGCAGACTAATCGGGACTGGGGAGTATGGCTACACCTTC. This codes for CASRLIGTGEYGYTF. The rearrangement uses TRBV28 and TRBJ1-2; possibly TRBD1 for D (5 bases). The CDR3 sequence is 15 residues long. Germline V lookup: CDR1 MDHEN, CDR2 SYDVKM. Trimming took off 6 bases at V and 5 bases at J, with 19 bases between the two ends.

The V gene is TRBV19, the J gene TRBJ1-5; no definite D call. Trimming took 3 bases from V and 2 from J, leaving 11 bases between them. The CDR3 has 15 amino acids. CDR1 and CDR2 (germline): LNHDA, SQIVND (reference sequence). The CDR3 nucleotides are TGTGCCAGTAGTATTAAGGGTACGGGCAATCAGCCCCAGCATTTT. As protein: CASSIKGTGNQPQHF.

The genes are TRBV5-5 and TRBJ2-6; D gene ambiguous. CDR3 size: 17 residues. Germline lookup yields CDR1 SGHKS and CDR2 YYEKEE (reference sequence). V lost 5 bases, J lost 0 bases, and 15 bases lay in between. CDR3 nucleotide sequence: TGTGCCAGCAGTCCGAGTCTCGGTTTCTCTGGGGCCAACGTCCTGACTTTC. This sequence encodes CASSPSLGFSGANVLTF.

This chain joins TRBV6-5 and TRBJ2-7, with 9 positions matching TRBD1. This CDR3 is 14 amino acids long. Per the germline V gene, CDR1 is MNHEY and CDR2 is SVGAGI. Trimming took 4 bases from V and 2 from J; bases not matched to a gene: 3. The CDR3 DNA reads TGTGCCAGCAGTTCCGGGACAGGGACCTACGAGCAGTACTTC. This gives the protein CASSSGTGTYEQYF.

The chain joins TRBV27 to TRBJ2-1; D possibly corresponds to TRBD2 (5 bases). V gave up 8 bases and J gave up 7 bases, with 18 bases separating them. This CDR3 has 14 amino acids. The germline gives CDR1 MNHEY, CDR2 SMNVEV (reference sequence). The CDR3, as DNA: TGTGCCAGCTCATTTGGCGGACTCGGTAATGAGCAGTTCTTC. This translates into CASSFGGLGNEQFF.

The CDR3 here is CASSYGQGEAFF. CDR3 DNA sequence: TGTGCCAGCAGCTACGGACAGGGGGAAGCTTTCTTT. This rearrangement joins TRBV3-1 (or the pseudogene TRBV3-2) to TRBJ1-1, with 9 bases matching TRBD1. The V gene end was trimmed by 5 bases and the J gene end by 8 bases; junction bases not matched to a gene: 3. Germline V lookup: CDR1 LGHDT, CDR2 YNNKEL (reference sequence). This CDR3 contains 12 residues.

The chain is built from TRBV6-6 and TRBJ2-4, with TRBD2 matching over 8 bases. The CDR3 covers 13 residues. The germline gives CDR1 MNHNY, CDR2 SVGAGI (reference sequence). After removal of 5 bases from V and 8 bases from J, the junction contained 5 bases not matched to a gene. The CDR3: CASSVRGGDIQYF. The CDR3 DNA is TGTGCCAGCAGTGTTCGGGGGGGGGACATTCAGTACTTC.

V is TRBV30 and J is TRBJ2-1; D is unclear. Trimming stripped 3 bases from V and 4 bases from J, with 10 bases between. CDR3 length equals 13 residues. CDR1 is GTSNPN and CDR2 is SVGIG in the germline V gene (reference sequence). CDR3 region: CAWRLAEYNEQFF. CDR3 nucleotides: TGTGCCTGGAGACTGGCGGAATACAATGAGCAGTTCTTC. Using reference TRBV30 and TRBJ2-1 for the parts outside the CDR3, the full variable domain is SQTIHQWPATLVQPVGSPLSLECTVEGTSNPNLYWYRQAAGRGLQLLFYSVGIGQISSEVPQNLSASRPQDRQFILSSKKLLLSDSGFYLCAWRLAEYNEQFFGPGTRLTVL.

The chain carries TRBV28 and TRBJ2-1, with TRBD2 matching 8 bases. The CDR3 is 15 amino acids. The germline V gene has CDR1 MDHEN and CDR2 SYDVKM. Trimming removed 3 bases from V and 10 bases from J; junction bases left unmatched: 11. CDR3: CASSFPGSLAGEQFF. The CDR3 region has the DNA TGTGCCAGCAGTTTTCCAGGGAGCTTAGCGGGGGAGCAGTTCTTC.